The sample holds many counts of the clone carrying this TCR beta chain. This sample is drawn from a study of T cells in Graves' hyperthyroidism and ophthalmopathy. The investigators amplified TCR beta CDR3 regions from RNA transcripts. When the TCR CDR3 underwent first-round RT-PCR, the HTBI primer set was used. TCRdb analysed the multiplex PCR reads with MiXCR anew, one entry per CDR3 protein. Among 400,000 to 600,000 distinct CDR3 sequences listed, around 15% were seen once. V shed 2 bases, J shed 8 bases, and the junction held 13 bases outside the gene matches. This CDR3 has 19 residues. The receptor's source is a woman between 25 and 40 years old with Graves' ophthalmopathy. The chain combines TRBV12-3 or TRBV12-4 with TRBJ2-1; 15 bases are shared with TRBD2. The sample comprised blood. The CDR3 bases are TGTGCCAGCAGTTTAAGCCTCTGGGGACTAGCGGGAGGTAACGATGAGCAGTTCTTC. Translation: CASSLSLWGLAGGNDEQFF.